This entry lists 3 T cell receptor beta chains sequenced from one sample in a study of a mutant IDH1 vaccine in newly diagnosed glioma. Indicated time point: baseline, week 1 (first vaccination visit). Treatment described: pre-vaccination baseline after standard-of-care therapy. Sequencing was performed with immunoSEQ multiplex PCR; in TCRdb, only in-frame clones are kept and a portion is missing. The profile shows 50,000 to 65,000 clones, approximately 78% of them singletons. The source was PBMCs, collected from a glioma patient treated with radiotherapy, temozolomide or both. The receptors were sampled from a young man with glioma.

Written as DNA, the CDR3 is TGCGCCAGCAGCCAAGTCGGCAGTGAAGAGACCCAGTACTTC. This gives the protein CASSQVGSEETQYF. The chain has TRBV4-3 and TRBJ2-5; D ambiguous. The CDR3 contains 14 residues. The germline V and J ends were trimmed by 1 base and 3 bases, with 9 bases remaining between them. The V gene's germline CDR1 is LGHNA and CDR2 YSLEER.

The genes are TRBV6-1 and TRBJ2-1; 7 bases are a match to TRBD1. Germline V gene sequence: CDR1 MNHNS, CDR2 SASEGT. The length of the CDR3 is 15 residues. V lost 6 bases to trimming and J lost 1 base; unmatched junction nucleotides: 6. In nucleotides, the CDR3 is TGTGCCAGCAGCCGTACAGGGGATTCCTACAATGAGCAGTTCTTC. Protein product: CASSRTGDSYNEQFF.

The chain combines TRBV5-1 with TRBJ1-1; D is undetermined. Trimming took 1 base from V and 4 from J, leaving 14 bases between them. The germline CDR1 and CDR2 sequences are SGHRS and YFSETQ. The CDR3 extends over 15 amino acids. The CDR3 here is CASSLRTTASTEAFF. The CDR3 region has the DNA TGCGCCAGCAGCTTGAGGACCACCGCTAGCACTGAAGCTTTCTTT.